Listed below are T cell receptor beta chains from one sample, sequenced in a study of T cells in Graves' hyperthyroidism and ophthalmopathy. MiXCR, applied by TCRdb to the multiplex PCR reads, yields one record per CDR3 protein. The table lists fewer than 700,000 distinct CDR3 sequences, 15% to 20% of them singletons, with 3.5% to 4% in the top ten. The sequenced sample consisted of blood. Receptor source: a woman aged 25 to 39 with Graves' hyperthyroidism. Both conserved end residues are part of each CDR3. Expanded clones get a size class; other rows say once, few or many, or leave the size out.

j_gene: TRBJ2-5; v_gene: TRBV12-3/TRBV12-4; abundance: NA; CDR3aa: CASSLADEEETQYF
j_gene: TRBJ1-2; v_gene: TRBV25-1; abundance: many; CDR3aa: CASSEGASLRYTF
j_gene: TRBJ2-5; v_gene: TRBV5-6; abundance: many; CDR3aa: CASSAGITQETQYF
j_gene: TRBJ2-1; v_gene: TRBV29-1; abundance: few; CDR3aa: CSVEEGQVWNEQFF
j_gene: TRBJ1-5; v_gene: TRBV2; abundance: NA; CDR3aa: CASSESDQPQHF
j_gene: TRBJ2-1; v_gene: TRBV11-3; abundance: many; CDR3aa: CASSLLAGGINSMKQFF
j_gene: TRBJ2-3; v_gene: TRBV5-1; abundance: many; CDR3aa: CASSPRTKSTDTQYF
j_gene: TRBJ2-2; v_gene: TRBV20-1; abundance: NA; CDR3aa: CSARRQGGELFF
j_gene: TRBJ2-1; v_gene: TRBV6-2/TRBV6-3; abundance: NA; CDR3aa: CASSSPRTSGSSEQFF
j_gene: TRBJ1-1; v_gene: TRBV6-5; abundance: many; CDR3aa: CASSYFREAFF
j_gene: TRBJ2-7; v_gene: TRBV6-1; abundance: NA; CDR3aa: CASTSTPSYEQYF
j_gene: TRBJ2-3; v_gene: TRBV14; abundance: NA; CDR3aa: CASSQLYSGWDTQYF
j_gene: TRBJ2-1; v_gene: TRBV6-2/TRBV6-3; abundance: NA; CDR3aa: CASRESPGGYSYNEQFF
j_gene: TRBJ1-4; v_gene: TRBV9; abundance: few; CDR3aa: CASSEGSGFQTNEKLFF
j_gene: TRBJ2-1; v_gene: TRBV7-8; abundance: many; CDR3aa: CASSPMGRNEQFF
j_gene: TRBJ2-1; v_gene: TRBV9; abundance: few; CDR3aa: CASSPPLGRGEQFF
j_gene: TRBJ2-7; v_gene: TRBV7-9; abundance: many; CDR3aa: CASSLGSMAANEQYF
j_gene: TRBJ2-3; v_gene: TRBV20-1; abundance: NA; CDR3aa: CSVRLASDTQYF
j_gene: TRBJ2-1; v_gene: TRBV20-1; abundance: NA; CDR3aa: CSATREGGGNEQFF
j_gene: TRBJ2-7; v_gene: TRBV28; abundance: many; CDR3aa: CASSPRAAYEQYF
j_gene: TRBJ2-7; v_gene: TRBV11-2; abundance: few; CDR3aa: CASSLRTGLDEQYF